These 25 T cell receptor beta chains share one sample of origin, sequenced in a study of long-term antiretroviral therapy in people with HIV. With survey level as its setting, the immunoSEQ assay was v3.0. Profiled with immunoSEQ multiplex PCR; TCRdb holds only in-frame clones, not every one. Counted here are tens of thousands of clones, 84% occurring once; the ten biggest clones make up 2% to 2.5%. The sample consisted of unsorted PBMCs, taken 3 years after starting antiretroviral therapy. The source of these receptors is a man over 45 with HIV.

CDR3 amino acids: CASSEAVNQPQHF. The CDR3 nucleotides are TGTGCCAGCAGTGAAGCCGTTAATCAGCCCCAGCATTTT. The V call is TRBV6-1, the J call TRBJ1-5; D gene unclear. Germline CDR1 reads MNHNS; CDR2 reads SASEGT. This CDR3 spans 13 amino acids. Trimming shortened V by 0 bases and J by 4 bases, and 4 bases separated the two germline ends.

V usage is TRBV28 and J usage is TRBJ1-1, with 7 bases identical to TRBD1. Germline V lookup: CDR1 MDHEN, CDR2 SYDVKM. CDR3 size: 14 residues. With 6 bases clipped from V and 5 bases from J, the junction kept 9 bases outside the gene matches. Here the CDR3 DNA reads TGTGCCAGCAGGGAAAGGGGGCAAGGGACTGAAGCTTTCTTT. This sequence encodes CASRERGQGTEAFF.

V is TRBV2 and J is TRBJ2-2, with a possible D match to TRBD2 (6 bases). CDR1 is SNHLY and CDR2 is FYNNEI in the germline V gene. The CDR3 has 14 amino acids. The V end was cut by 5 bases, the J end by 7 bases, with 14 bases between. The CDR3 sequence is CASSRASGGGELFF. CDR3 DNA: TGTGCCAGCAGTCGGGCCTCCGGGGGCGGGGAGCTGTTTTTT.

The chain links TRBV6-6 to TRBJ1-6, with TRBD1 identical over 12 bases. The CDR3 sequence is 14 residues long. The junction had 3 bases not matched to a gene; V was cut back by 7 bases and J by 8 bases. Germline V gene lookup returns CDR1 MNHNY and CDR2 SVGAGI (reference sequence). CDR3 residues: CASTGTGGHSPLHF. Here the CDR3 DNA reads TGTGCCAGCACCGGGACAGGGGGCCATTCACCCCTCCACTTT.

The chain carries TRBV5-1 and TRBJ2-2, with 10 bases matching TRBD2. Germline V lookup: CDR1 SGHRS, CDR2 YFSETQ. This CDR3 has 16 residues. With V trimmed by 4 bases and J by 7 bases, 10 bases remained unmatched. DNA for the CDR3: TGCGCCAGCAGCACCGAAGCGGGGGGGCTGAACGGGGAGCTGTTTTTT. It specifies CASSTEAGGLNGELFF. Full variable domain (missing parts from reference TRBV5-1 and TRBJ2-2): KAGVTQTPRYLIKTRGQQVTLSCSPISGHRSVSWYQQTPGQGLQFLFEYFSETQRNKGNFPGRFSGRQFSNSRSEMNVSTLELGDSALYLCASSTEAGGLNGELFFGEGSRLTVL.

This chain uses TRBV27 with TRBJ2-6; 9 positions agree with TRBD1. The CDR3 runs to 15 residues. Germline V gene sequence: CDR1 MNHEY, CDR2 SMNVEV (reference sequence). V shed 6 bases and J 3 bases; nucleotides not matched to a gene: 3. The CDR3 sequence: CASRQGAVGANVLTF. The CDR3 nucleotides are TGTGCCAGCAGACAGGGGGCGGTTGGGGCCAACGTCCTGACTTTC.

The J gene is TRBJ2-5, the V gene TRBV4-3, with D possibly being TRBD2 (6 bases). V lost 4 bases and J lost 2, with 8 bases in between. Germline CDR1 LGHNA, CDR2 YSLEER. This CDR3 spans 13 amino acids. The CDR3 sequence: CASSRGIQETQYF. The CDR3 DNA follows: TGCGCCAGCAGCCGCGGGATTCAAGAGACCCAGTACTTC.

There are a few counts of this clone. The chain recombines TRBV5-1 with TRBJ2-7; D might be TRBD2 (8 bases). The V gene lost 4 bases and the J gene lost 1 base, with 18 bases spanning the gap. Germline V gives CDR1 SGHRS, CDR2 YFSETQ. This CDR3 contains 16 residues. The CDR3 DNA reads as TGCGCCAGCAGCACCCCGGGGGGGACAGTGTCCTACGAGCAGTACTTC. This encodes CASSTPGGTVSYEQYF. Full variable domain (outside the CDR3, taken from reference TRBV5-1 and TRBJ2-7): KAGVTQTPRYLIKTRGQQVTLSCSPISGHRSVSWYQQTPGQGLQFLFEYFSETQRNKGNFPGRFSGRQFSNSRSEMNVSTLELGDSALYLCASSTPGGTVSYEQYFGPGTRLTVT.

The CDR3 protein is CASSFGQGGNNEQFF. The CDR3 coding sequence is TGTGCCAGCAGTTTTGGACAGGGTGGGAACAATGAGCAGTTCTTC. V usage is TRBV6-5 and J usage is TRBJ2-1; TRBD1 aligns across 8 bases. CDR3 size: 15 residues. V lost 4 bases to trimming and J lost 5 bases; unmatched junction nucleotides: 7. Germline CDR1 reads MNHEY; CDR2 reads SVGAGI.

This clone was detected once. The chain links TRBV28 to TRBJ1-6, with D possibly being TRBD1 (6 bases). With 7 bases removed from V and 1 base from J, the gap between germline ends came to 20 bases. This CDR3 is 18 amino acids long. The germline CDR1 and CDR2 sequences are MDHEN and SYDVKM. CDR3 sequence reads: CASTQIPLQGSYNSPLHF. The CDR3 nucleotides are TGTGCCAGCACCCAAATCCCCCTTCAGGGGTCCTATAATTCACCCCTCCACTTT. Looking up the rest from reference TRBV28 and TRBJ1-6 gives the full variable domain: DVKVTQSSRYLVKRTGEKVFLECVQDMDHENMFWYRQDPGLGLRLIYFSYDVKMKEKGDIPEGYSVSREKKERFSLILESASTNQTSMYLCASTQIPLQGSYNSPLHFGNGTRLTVT.

J is TRBJ1-2 and V is TRBV27; possible D gene TRBD1, 5 bases. Trimming removed 2 bases from V and 3 bases from J, with 7 bases in between. Germline CDR1 is MNHEY and CDR2 is SMNVEV (reference sequence). The CDR3 loop spans 13 amino acids. The CDR3 sequence is CASSLGRDYGYTF. CDR3 nucleotides: TGTGCCAGCAGTTTAGGCAGGGACTATGGCTACACCTTC.

V is TRBV2 and J is TRBJ2-5; 9 bases agree with TRBD1. Unmatched junction bases numbered 10, after V lost 4 bases and J lost 7 bases. The germline V gene has CDR1 SNHLY and CDR2 FYNNEI. CDR3 size: 15 residues. CDR3 loop: CASSASGQGFVTQYF. In nucleotides, the CDR3 is TGTGCCAGCAGTGCCTCGGGACAGGGTTTTGTGACCCAGTACTTC.

This chain joins TRBV30 and TRBJ1-1, with D perhaps TRBD1 (6 bases). V was clipped by 3 bases and J by 3 bases, with 11 bases between them. Germline CDR1 reads GTSNPN; CDR2 reads SVGIG (reference sequence). This CDR3 contains 13 residues. The CDR3 region is CAWRVRGDTEAFF. The CDR3 coding sequence is TGTGCCTGGAGAGTTAGGGGGGACACTGAAGCTTTCTTT. Filled out from reference TRBV30 and TRBJ1-1, the complete variable domain reads SQTIHQWPATLVQPVGSPLSLECTVEGTSNPNLYWYRQAAGRGLQLLFYSVGIGQISSEVPQNLSASRPQDRQFILSSKKLLLSDSGFYLCAWRVRGDTEAFFGQGTRLTVV.

The rearrangement uses TRBV4-3 and TRBJ1-1; D is perhaps TRBD1 (6 bases). Trimming removed 1 base from V and 3 bases from J, with 15 bases in between. Germline V gene lookup returns CDR1 LGHNA and CDR2 YSLEER. CDR3 length equals 16 residues. For the CDR3, the DNA is TGCGCCAGCAGCCAAGTTTTCCAGGGGATCTACACTGAAGCTTTCTTT. Translation: CASSQVFQGIYTEAFF.

CDR3 DNA sequence: TGTGCCAGCTCAATTCCGGGCGAGAAAGCGGGTGGCTACACCTTC. Its protein is CASSIPGEKAGGYTF. V and J are TRBV18 and TRBJ1-2; D is unresolved. From germline, CDR1 is KGHSH and CDR2 LQKENI. The V end lost 5 bases, the J end lost 7 bases, and 20 bases lay between the germline ends. This CDR3 is built from 15 residues.

This sequence joins TRBV19 and TRBJ2-5; 7 bases match TRBD1. Germline V gene sequence: CDR1 LNHDA, CDR2 SQIVND (reference sequence). The CDR3 consists of 14 residues. The V gene end was trimmed by 3 bases and the J gene end by 5 bases; junction bases not matched to a gene: 6. The CDR3 nucleotides read TGTGCCAGTAGTATGGGACAGATCGGGGAGACCCAGTACTTC. Its translation is CASSMGQIGETQYF.

The rearrangement links TRBV5-1 to TRBJ2-3, with 10 bases that match TRBD1. CDR3 length: 14 residues. CDR1 is SGHRS, CDR2 YFSETQ, per germline. The junction had 13 bases not matched to a gene; V was cut back by 8 bases and J by 10 bases. The CDR3 DNA reads as TGCGCCAGTTATCTCGGGACAGGGGTTACGGCGCAGTATTTT. Translation gives CASYLGTGVTAQYF.

The chain joins TRBV10-3 to TRBJ2-7; 7 bases are a match to TRBD2. With 10 bases clipped from V and 0 bases from J, the junction kept 6 bases outside the gene matches. The CDR3 runs to 13 residues. Germline CDR1 ENHRY, CDR2 SYGVKD. CDR3 nucleotides: TGTGCCACCGAAGCGGGGAGCTCCTACGAGCAGTACTTC. It is translated as CATEAGSSYEQYF.

The chain links TRBV7-8 to TRBJ2-5; 7 bases match TRBD1. CDR1 SGHVS and CDR2 FQNEAQ come from the germline V gene. This CDR3 comprises 16 residues. With V trimmed by 5 bases and J by 1 base, 10 bases remained unmatched. The CDR3 sequence is CASSRKRDSRQETQYF. CDR3 DNA: TGTGCCAGCAGCAGAAAAAGGGACAGCCGCCAAGAGACCCAGTACTTC.

The chain has TRBV5-1 and TRBJ1-1; D perhaps matches TRBD1 (5 bases). Deletions cut 0 bases from V and 3 bases from J, with 9 bases between. CDR3 length: 14 amino acids. CDR1 and CDR2 from the germline V gene are SGHRS and YFSETQ. The CDR3 coding sequence is TGCGCCAGCAGCTTGGGGACGGGGGACACTGAAGCTTTCTTT. The encoded protein is CASSLGTGDTEAFF.

J is TRBJ1-1 and V is TRBV10-3; TRBD1 agrees at 7 bases. The V and J ends lost 8 bases and 5 bases, in that order; junction bases with no gene match: 14. Germline V lookup: CDR1 ENHRY, CDR2 SYGVKD. This CDR3 contains 15 residues. For the CDR3, the DNA is TGTGCCATCGGAGATAAGGGACAGATGGGGACTGAAGCTTTCTTT. Protein: CAIGDKGQMGTEAFF.

This chain joins TRBV10-1 and TRBJ2-2; TRBD1 matches at 9 bases. Germline V CDR1 and CDR2: WNHNN, SYGVQD (reference sequence). With V trimmed by 6 bases and J by 2 bases, 7 bases remained unmatched. The CDR3 is made up of 16 amino acids. The CDR3, as DNA: TGCGCCAGCAGCTCGACAGGGGGTTTTAACACCGGGGAGCTGTTTTTT. Translation: CASSSTGGFNTGELFF.

J is TRBJ2-7 and V is TRBV4-3; D is perhaps TRBD2 (5 bases). Germline CDR1 reads LGHNA; CDR2 reads YSLEER. Trimming stripped 1 base from V and 6 bases from J, with 10 bases between. This CDR3 contains 13 residues. DNA for the CDR3: TGCGCCAGCAGCCAAGTAGGAGGCACCGAGCAGTACTTC. Its protein product is CASSQVGGTEQYF.

The chain couples TRBV6-5 to TRBJ2-1, with 15 bases that match TRBD2. Germline CDR1 reads MNHEY; CDR2 reads SVGAGI. The CDR3 sequence is 15 residues long. V dropped 5 bases and J dropped 9; count of bases not matched to a gene: 5. The CDR3 reads CASSGTSGRWGEQFF. In DNA form, the CDR3 reads TGTGCCAGCAGTGGGACTAGCGGGAGGTGGGGTGAGCAGTTCTTC.

This chain connects TRBV9 to TRBJ2-2; D not resolved. Per germline, CDR1 SGDLS and CDR2 YYNGEE. This CDR3 region has 11 residues. V lost 7 bases and J 2 bases, leaving 3 bases between the germline ends. The CDR3 region has the DNA TGTGCCAGCGCTAACACCGGGGAGCTGTTTTTT. Its translation is CASANTGELFF.